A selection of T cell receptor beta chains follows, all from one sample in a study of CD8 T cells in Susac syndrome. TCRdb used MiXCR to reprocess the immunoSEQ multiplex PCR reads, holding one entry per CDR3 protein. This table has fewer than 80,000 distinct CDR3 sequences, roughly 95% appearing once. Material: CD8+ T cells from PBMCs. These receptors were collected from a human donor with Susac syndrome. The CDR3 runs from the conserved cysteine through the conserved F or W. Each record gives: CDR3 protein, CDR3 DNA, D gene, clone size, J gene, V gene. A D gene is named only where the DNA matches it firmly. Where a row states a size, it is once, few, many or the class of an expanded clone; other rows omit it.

cdr3_aa: CACPGLAGGRDTQYF
cdr3_nt: TGTGCCTGTCCCGGACTAGCGGGGGGAAGAGATACGCAGTATTTT
d_call: TRBD2
clone_size: -
j_call: TRBJ2-3
v_call: TRBV30

cdr3_aa: CASSRREGSSYNEQFF
cdr3_nt: TGCGCCAGCAGCCGAAGAGAGGGGAGCTCCTACAATGAGCAGTTCTTC
d_call: -
clone_size: -
j_call: TRBJ2-1
v_call: TRBV4-1

cdr3_aa: CASSLIRGQGLNEQFF
cdr3_nt: TGTGCCAGCAGCTTAATAAGGGGACAGGGGCTCAATGAGCAGTTCTTC
d_call: TRBD1
clone_size: -
j_call: TRBJ2-1
v_call: TRBV7-3

cdr3_aa: CASSLGQGRSAFF
cdr3_nt: TGTGCCAGCAGCTTGGGACAGGGGCGGTCGGCTTTCTTT
d_call: TRBD1
clone_size: -
j_call: TRBJ1-1
v_call: TRBV5-6

cdr3_aa: CAISESGGGLKNIQYF
cdr3_nt: TGTGCCATCAGTGAGTCTGGCGGGGGGTTGAAAAACATTCAGTACTTC
d_call: TRBD2
clone_size: -
j_call: TRBJ2-4
v_call: TRBV10-3

cdr3_aa: CAISRGGYYENTIYF
cdr3_nt: TGTGCCATATCCCGGGGAGGGTATTACGAAAACACCATATATTTT
d_call: -
clone_size: -
j_call: TRBJ1-3
v_call: TRBV12-3/TRBV12-4

cdr3_aa: CASLGNTDTQYF
cdr3_nt: TGTGCCAGTCTAGGAAACACAGATACGCAGTATTTT
d_call: -
clone_size: -
j_call: TRBJ2-3
v_call: TRBV5-4

cdr3_aa: CSANTGQGQETQYF
cdr3_nt: TGCAGTGCTAACACAGGACAGGGGCAAGAGACCCAGTACTTC
d_call: TRBD1
clone_size: -
j_call: TRBJ2-5
v_call: TRBV20-1

cdr3_aa: CASSHRDREYNEQFF
cdr3_nt: TGTGCCAGCAGCCACCGGGACAGGGAGTACAATGAGCAGTTCTTC
d_call: TRBD1
clone_size: once
j_call: TRBJ2-1
v_call: TRBV7-9

cdr3_aa: CASSPSGAGNEQFF
cdr3_nt: TGTGCCAGCAGCCCCTCGGGGGCCGGGAATGAGCAGTTCTTC
d_call: -
clone_size: -
j_call: TRBJ2-1
v_call: TRBV9

cdr3_aa: CASSRDFSQDEQFF
cdr3_nt: TGTGCCAGCAGCCGAGATTTCTCTCAGGATGAGCAGTTCTTC
d_call: -
clone_size: -
j_call: TRBJ2-1
v_call: TRBV7-9

cdr3_aa: CSARARNRGIWSPLHF
cdr3_nt: TGCAGTGCTAGAGCGAGAAACAGGGGAATATGGTCACCCCTCCACTTT
d_call: TRBD1
clone_size: -
j_call: TRBJ1-6
v_call: TRBV20-1

cdr3_aa: CASSLARGTKNIQYF
cdr3_nt: TGCGCCAGCAGCTTGGCCAGGGGGACCAAAAACATTCAGTACTTC
d_call: TRBD1
clone_size: -
j_call: TRBJ2-4
v_call: TRBV5-1

cdr3_aa: CASRPTGSHQPQHF
cdr3_nt: TGTGCCAGCAGACCGACAGGGAGCCATCAGCCCCAGCATTTT
d_call: TRBD1
clone_size: -
j_call: TRBJ1-5
v_call: TRBV12-3/TRBV12-4

cdr3_aa: CATSEGTGNQPQHF
cdr3_nt: TGTGCCACCAGTGAGGGAACAGGCAATCAGCCCCAGCATTTT
d_call: -
clone_size: -
j_call: TRBJ1-5
v_call: TRBV24-1

cdr3_aa: CASTPPQSDHEQYF
cdr3_nt: TGTGCCAGCACCCCGCCCCAAAGCGACCACGAGCAGTACTTC
d_call: -
clone_size: -
j_call: TRBJ2-7
v_call: TRBV7-9

cdr3_aa: CASSAGGYFYEQYF
cdr3_nt: TGTGCCAGCAGCGCGGGGGGCTACTTCTACGAGCAGTACTTC
d_call: TRBD2
clone_size: -
j_call: TRBJ2-7
v_call: TRBV4-2

cdr3_aa: CASSLEKGDGKYEQYF
cdr3_nt: TGTGCCAGCAGCTTAGAGAAGGGGGACGGAAAATACGAGCAGTACTTC
d_call: -
clone_size: -
j_call: TRBJ2-7
v_call: TRBV7-9

cdr3_aa: CASSQDPRRVRDEQFF
cdr3_nt: TGTGCCAGCAGCCAAGATCCCCGCAGGGTGAGAGATGAGCAGTTCTTC
d_call: -
clone_size: once
j_call: TRBJ2-1
v_call: TRBV14

cdr3_aa: CAIGTGGHEQYF
cdr3_nt: TGTGCCATCGGAACAGGGGGCCACGAGCAGTACTTC
d_call: TRBD1
clone_size: -
j_call: TRBJ2-7
v_call: TRBV10-3

cdr3_aa: CASNGDGGYTF
cdr3_nt: TGTGCCAGCAATGGGGACGGGGGCTACACCTTC
d_call: -
clone_size: once
j_call: TRBJ1-2
v_call: TRBV25-1

cdr3_aa: CASSPGQPFGGYTF
cdr3_nt: TGTGCCAGCAGCCCTGGACAGCCCTTCGGGGGCTACACCTTC
d_call: -
clone_size: once
j_call: TRBJ1-2
v_call: TRBV12-3/TRBV12-4

cdr3_aa: CASSYSASGYEQYF
cdr3_nt: TGTGCCAGCAGCTACTCGGCTAGCGGGTACGAGCAGTACTTC
d_call: TRBD2
clone_size: -
j_call: TRBJ2-7
v_call: TRBV6-2/TRBV6-3

cdr3_aa: CASSLRVSGPYNQPQHF
cdr3_nt: TGTGCCAGCAGCTTACGAGTCAGCGGACCTTACAATCAGCCCCAGCATTTT
d_call: -
clone_size: -
j_call: TRBJ1-5
v_call: TRBV13

cdr3_aa: CASGLGGRTEAFF
cdr3_nt: TGTGCTAGTGGTTTAGGAGGGAGAACTGAAGCTTTCTTT
d_call: -
clone_size: -
j_call: TRBJ1-1
v_call: TRBV12-5

cdr3_aa: CASTPFYGDNEQFF
cdr3_nt: TGTGCCAGCACCCCTTTTTACGGAGACAATGAGCAGTTCTTC
d_call: -
clone_size: -
j_call: TRBJ2-1
v_call: TRBV2

cdr3_aa: CASSASGTGDETQYF
cdr3_nt: TGTGCCAGCAGCGCCTCCGGGACAGGGGATGAGACCCAGTACTTC
d_call: TRBD1
clone_size: -
j_call: TRBJ2-5
v_call: TRBV5-6

cdr3_aa: CASSPVTGDTGEPFF
cdr3_nt: TGTGCCAGCAGTCCTGTGACAGGGGACACCGGGGAGCCTTTTTTT
d_call: TRBD1
clone_size: -
j_call: TRBJ2-2
v_call: TRBV6-5

cdr3_aa: CASSLWPPETQYF
cdr3_nt: TGTGCCAGCAGTTTATGGCCGCCTGAGACCCAGTACTTC
d_call: -
clone_size: -
j_call: TRBJ2-5
v_call: TRBV12-3/TRBV12-4

cdr3_aa: CASSLGGDWEKTQYF
cdr3_nt: TGTGCCAGCAGTTTAGGCGGGGACTGGGAAAAGACCCAGTACTTC
d_call: -
clone_size: -
j_call: TRBJ2-5
v_call: TRBV12-3/TRBV12-4

cdr3_aa: CASRLWTGETELFF
cdr3_nt: TGTGCCAGCCGCCTTTGGACAGGGGAGACGGAGCTGTTTTTT
d_call: TRBD1
clone_size: once
j_call: TRBJ2-2
v_call: TRBV27

cdr3_aa: CASSLKREREYEQYF
cdr3_nt: TGTGCCAGCAGCTTGAAGAGGGAGAGGGAATACGAGCAGTACTTC
d_call: -
clone_size: once
j_call: TRBJ2-7
v_call: TRBV5-4

cdr3_aa: CASSPRDSHRETQYF
cdr3_nt: TGTGCCAGCTCACCCCGGGACAGCCACAGGGAGACCCAGTACTTC
d_call: TRBD1
clone_size: -
j_call: TRBJ2-5
v_call: TRBV18

cdr3_aa: CATSRAPGGPLDEQFF
cdr3_nt: TGTGCCACCAGCAGAGCCCCGGGGGGGCCGTTGGATGAGCAGTTCTTC
d_call: TRBD2
clone_size: -
j_call: TRBJ2-1
v_call: TRBV15

cdr3_aa: CASGPVRWNEQFF
cdr3_nt: TGTGCCAGCGGTCCGGTAAGGTGGAATGAGCAGTTCTTC
d_call: -
clone_size: -
j_call: TRBJ2-1
v_call: TRBV27

cdr3_aa: CASSLRLAGAYNEQFF
cdr3_nt: TGTGCCAGCAGCCTGAGACTAGCGGGGGCCTACAATGAGCAGTTCTTC
d_call: TRBD2
clone_size: -
j_call: TRBJ2-1
v_call: TRBV7-8

cdr3_aa: CSARDRENQPQHF
cdr3_nt: TGCAGTGCTAGAGACAGGGAAAATCAGCCCCAGCATTTT
d_call: -
clone_size: -
j_call: TRBJ1-5
v_call: TRBV20-1

cdr3_aa: CASSPPPRNYGYTF
cdr3_nt: TGTGCCAGCAGCCCCCCCCCTCGGAACTATGGCTACACCTTC
d_call: -
clone_size: -
j_call: TRBJ1-2
v_call: TRBV7-9

cdr3_aa: CASKIGQGSTLAKNIQYF
cdr3_nt: TGTGCCAGCAAGATAGGGCAGGGTTCCACACTAGCCAAAAACATTCAGTACTTC
d_call: -
clone_size: -
j_call: TRBJ2-4
v_call: TRBV2

cdr3_aa: CASSFRYNEQFF
cdr3_nt: TGTGCCAGCAGCTTTAGGTACAATGAGCAGTTCTTC
d_call: -
clone_size: -
j_call: TRBJ2-1
v_call: TRBV7-2

cdr3_aa: CASSYSRTGLYTGELFF
cdr3_nt: TGTGCCAGCAGTTACTCACGGACAGGGTTATACACCGGGGAGCTGTTTTTT
d_call: TRBD1
clone_size: -
j_call: TRBJ2-2
v_call: TRBV6-2/TRBV6-3

cdr3_aa: CASSYSIRGTYEQYF
cdr3_nt: TGTGCCAGCAGTTACTCGATCAGGGGAACCTACGAGCAGTACTTC
d_call: -
clone_size: once
j_call: TRBJ2-7
v_call: TRBV6-2/TRBV6-3

cdr3_aa: CASSLPRDRAATGELFF
cdr3_nt: TGTGCCAGCAGCTTACCCCGGGACAGGGCTGCTACCGGGGAGCTGTTTTTT
d_call: TRBD1
clone_size: once
j_call: TRBJ2-2
v_call: TRBV7-8

cdr3_aa: CASSKELAKQETQYF
cdr3_nt: TGTGCCAGCAGTAAGGAACTAGCGAAGCAAGAGACCCAGTACTTC
d_call: TRBD2
clone_size: -
j_call: TRBJ2-5
v_call: TRBV6-2/TRBV6-3

cdr3_aa: CASRDWRRGSQPQHF
cdr3_nt: TGTGCCAGCAGGGATTGGCGCAGGGGAAGTCAGCCCCAGCATTTT
d_call: -
clone_size: -
j_call: TRBJ1-5
v_call: TRBV2

cdr3_aa: CASSGDWLPGDTQYF
cdr3_nt: TGTGCCAGCAGCGGAGATTGGTTACCGGGGGATACGCAGTATTTT
d_call: -
clone_size: -
j_call: TRBJ2-3
v_call: TRBV7-9

cdr3_aa: CASSLAGGGRTEAFF
cdr3_nt: TGTGCCAGCAGCTTAGCGGGCGGGGGGAGGACTGAAGCTTTCTTT
d_call: -
clone_size: -
j_call: TRBJ1-1
v_call: TRBV11-2

cdr3_aa: CASSFSGGEFF
cdr3_nt: TGTGCCAGCAGCTTTAGCGGGGGGGAATTCTTC
d_call: TRBD2
clone_size: -
j_call: TRBJ2-1
v_call: TRBV5-4

cdr3_aa: CRATGLYEQYF
cdr3_nt: TGCAGGGCAACAGGGTTATACGAGCAGTACTTC
d_call: -
clone_size: -
j_call: TRBJ2-7
v_call: TRBV20-1

cdr3_aa: CASSPRTNPSTDTQYF
cdr3_nt: TGTGCCAGCAGTCCCCGGACCAACCCCAGCACAGATACGCAGTATTTT
d_call: -
clone_size: -
j_call: TRBJ2-3
v_call: TRBV6-2/TRBV6-3

cdr3_aa: CASSAPQRGDTEAFF
cdr3_nt: TGTGCCAGCAGCGCACCGCAAAGGGGAGACACTGAAGCTTTCTTT
d_call: -
clone_size: -
j_call: TRBJ1-1
v_call: TRBV9

cdr3_aa: CASSKGLAGEYEQYF
cdr3_nt: TGTGCCAGCAGCAAGGGACTAGCGGGGGAATACGAGCAGTACTTC
d_call: TRBD2
clone_size: -
j_call: TRBJ2-7
v_call: TRBV7-8

cdr3_aa: CASSTGTGSYNEQFF
cdr3_nt: TGTGCCAGCAGTACCGGGACAGGGTCCTACAATGAGCAGTTCTTC
d_call: TRBD1
clone_size: -
j_call: TRBJ2-1
v_call: TRBV12-3/TRBV12-4

cdr3_aa: CAWSRRGTGGYEQYF
cdr3_nt: TGTGCCTGGAGCCGAAGGGGGACAGGGGGCTACGAGCAGTACTTC
d_call: TRBD1
clone_size: -
j_call: TRBJ2-7
v_call: TRBV30

cdr3_aa: CASSVGDGVGWNEQFF
cdr3_nt: TGTGCCAGCAGCGTAGGCGACGGGGTGGGTTGGAATGAGCAGTTCTTC
d_call: -
clone_size: -
j_call: TRBJ2-1
v_call: TRBV9

cdr3_aa: CAISTNAGTVNYEQYF
cdr3_nt: TGTGCCATCAGTACGAATGCCGGGACAGTTAACTACGAGCAGTACTTC
d_call: TRBD1
clone_size: once
j_call: TRBJ2-7
v_call: TRBV10-3

cdr3_aa: CSARGLLTGDGLYQEQFF
cdr3_nt: TGCAGTGCTAGAGGCCTTTTGACTGGGGACGGGTTGTATCAAGAGCAGTTCTTC
d_call: -
clone_size: -
j_call: TRBJ2-1
v_call: TRBV20-1

cdr3_aa: CASGVGTDTQYF
cdr3_nt: TGTGCCAGCGGAGTGGGGACAGATACGCAGTATTTT
d_call: -
clone_size: -
j_call: TRBJ2-3
v_call: TRBV27